This T cell receptor beta chain was found in a study of identical twins. Carrying unique molecular identifiers, the cDNA also gained a universal primer site through template switching. Via MiXCR, TCRdb re-called the 5' RACE reads, giving one row per CDR3 protein. The sample consists of approximately 600,000 distinct CDR3 sequences, 7.1% of them appearing once. Germline CDR1 is SGHAT and CDR2 is FQNNGV. V lost 5 bases and J lost 0, with 12 bases in between. This CDR3 has 15 residues. About this clonotype itself: Its antigen remains unknown.

Regarding the study as a whole: Recombination models fit unrelated individuals' TCR alpha sharing but underestimated twins'.

This sample was shared with a second study, whose subject was yellow fever vaccine responses in identical twins. This second study says: On the reported evidence, twins' vaccine T cell responses seemed partly convergent and partly personalized.

The TCR was taken from a young woman in good health. The chain recombines TRBV11-2 with TRBJ2-3; D gene unclear. Sequenced sample: PBMCs. The DNA of the CDR3 is TGTGCCAGCAGCCCAGGATTCCGAAGCACAGATACGCAGTATTTT. It yields the protein CASSPGFRSTDTQYF.